This is a list of T cell receptor beta chains from one sample in a study of T cells after yellow fever vaccination. TCRdb reprocessed the 5' RACE reads via MiXCR and lists one record per CDR3 protein. The sample holds roughly 96,000 distinct CDR3 sequences, more than 7.5% seen once. The source material was CD8+ T cells not binding an NS4B(214-222) dextramer, sorted from PBMCs, sampled around 16 days after the first yellow fever vaccination. These receptor sequences come from a man between 18 and 35 years old who received the YFV17D yellow fever vaccine. Each CDR3 is given with its conserved first and last residue. The D gene is left open where the match is weak. Rows give clone size only sometimes, using once, few, many, or a class for an expanded clone.

v_call,clone_size,d_call,j_call,cdr3_nt,cdr3_aa
TRBV12-3/TRBV12-4,NA,NA,TRBJ1-2,TGTGCCAGCAGTTTAAGGGACAAATATGGCTACACCTTC,CASSLRDKYGYTF
TRBV6-1,many,NA,TRBJ2-2,TGTGCCAGCAGCCACGCGGCCGGGGCCGGGGAGCTGTTTTTT,CASSHAAGAGELFF
TRBV5-1,few,NA,TRBJ2-5,TGCGCCAGCAGCTTGGAAATCTGGGGGACCAACCAAGAGACCCAGTACTTC,CASSLEIWGTNQETQYF
TRBV9,NA,NA,TRBJ2-3,TGTGCCAGCAGCGGATCGGGGGAACCCACAGATACGCAGTATTTT,CASSGSGEPTDTQYF
TRBV30,NA,NA,TRBJ1-1,TGTGCTGGATTCTTCACTGAAGCTTTCTTT,CAGFFTEAFF
TRBV5-1,NA,NA,TRBJ2-1,TGCGCCAGCAGCGCACAGGGAGTCTCCTACAATGAGCAGTTCTTC,CASSAQGVSYNEQFF
TRBV7-3,few,NA,TRBJ2-2,TGTGCCAGCAGCTCGTCGGGCAACACCGGGGAGCTGTTTTTT,CASSSSGNTGELFF
TRBV6-1,NA,TRBD1,TRBJ1-6,TGTGCCAGCAGTGAAGGGCGACAGGGGTATTCACCCCTCAACTTT,CASSEGRQGYSPLNF
TRBV7-2,many,NA,TRBJ1-1,TGTGCCAGCAGCTTAGGGGTAACGACTGAAGCTTTCTTT,CASSLGVTTEAFF
TRBV4-1,NA,NA,TRBJ1-4,TGCGCCAGCAGCCAAGCTACAACAATTTTGCAGGGTGAAAAACTGTTTTTT,CASSQATTILQGEKLFF
TRBV7-9,NA,NA,TRBJ2-3,TGTGCCAGCAGCTTCCCGACTAGCACAGATACGCAGTATTTT,CASSFPTSTDTQYF
TRBV7-3,many,NA,TRBJ2-2,TGTGCCAGCAGCCGTCTAGGCGGGGAGCTGTTTTTT,CASSRLGGELFF
TRBV7-9,few,NA,TRBJ1-5,TGTGCCAGCAGCTCCCCCTTGAGCAATCAGCCCCAGCATTTT,CASSSPLSNQPQHF
TRBV20-1,few,TRBD2,TRBJ2-5,TGCAGTGCTCCCCCAAAAGGCCTAGCGGGGGAGCGTCGAACCCAGTACTTC,CSAPPKGLAGERRTQYF
TRBV4-1,many,NA,TRBJ1-5,TGCGCCAGCAGCCAATTCACAGGGAGCAATCAGCCCCAGCATTTT,CASSQFTGSNQPQHF
TRBV9,NA,NA,TRBJ1-3,TGTGCCAGCAGCGTAGCTACGGGGGCTGGAAACACCATATATTTT,CASSVATGAGNTIYF
TRBV4-1,NA,NA,TRBJ1-5,TGCGCCAGCAGCCAAGATCGGGGTACTCATATGACCCAGCATTTT,CASSQDRGTHMTQHF
TRBV4-1,few,TRBD1,TRBJ1-1,TGCGCCAGCAGCCATCCGTGGGACAGGGGTTTTCCTGAAGCTTTCTTT,CASSHPWDRGFPEAFF
TRBV24-1,few,NA,TRBJ2-2,TGTGCCACCAGTGATGCGCTTGTTATCACCGGGGAGCTGTTTTTT,CATSDALVITGELFF
TRBV20-1,few,NA,TRBJ2-5,TGCAGTGCAATTCCTCCGGGACTGATAGAGACCCAGTACTTC,CSAIPPGLIETQYF
TRBV12-3/TRBV12-4,NA,TRBD1,TRBJ1-1,TGTGCCAGCAGCCCACTCAGGGGGCTGAACACTGAAGCTTTCTTT,CASSPLRGLNTEAFF
TRBV4-2,NA,NA,TRBJ1-6,TGTGCCAGCAGCCAAGAAATAGGGACATATAATTCACCCCTCCACTTT,CASSQEIGTYNSPLHF
TRBV6-5,few,NA,TRBJ2-1,TGTGCCAGCAGTTACTCGTTGTTAGGCCGAAACAATGAGCAGTTCTTC,CASSYSLLGRNNEQFF
TRBV4-3,few,NA,TRBJ1-2,TGCGCCAGCAGCCAAGACGGATCGTTGTATGGCTACACCTTC,CASSQDGSLYGYTF
TRBV7-9,NA,NA,TRBJ2-1,TGTGCCAGCAGCTTCGGGGGCTTGGTCGATGAGCAGTTCTTC,CASSFGGLVDEQFF
TRBV2,NA,TRBD2,TRBJ2-1,TGTGCCAGCAGTACTGGACTAGCGGGGGGGCCTCATGAGCAGTTCTTC,CASSTGLAGGPHEQFF
TRBV4-1,few,NA,TRBJ2-6,TGCGCCAGCAGCCAAAAGACTGGCTCTGGGGCCAACGTCCTGACTTTC,CASSQKTGSGANVLTF
TRBV15,NA,NA,TRBJ2-3,TGTGCCACCAGCAGGGTGACAGGTGCCACAGATACGCAGTATTTT,CATSRVTGATDTQYF
TRBV20-1,NA,NA,TRBJ2-7,TGCAGTGCCGAACACGGGGGCAGCTACGAGCAGTACTTC,CSAEHGGSYEQYF
TRBV6-2/TRBV6-3,NA,NA,TRBJ2-3,TGTGCCAGCAGTCCGGGGAGTACGCAGTATTTT,CASSPGSTQYF
TRBV7-8,few,NA,TRBJ2-1,TGTGCCACCCGGGCGGGCTCCTACAATGAGCAGTTCTTC,CATRAGSYNEQFF
TRBV27,NA,TRBD1,TRBJ1-6,TGTGCCAGCAGTTTCGGGACAGGGAGCTCCTATAATTCACCCCTCCACTTT,CASSFGTGSSYNSPLHF
TRBV7-3,NA,TRBD2,TRBJ2-3,TGTGCCAGCAGCCTAACTAGCGGGGGTGCAGATACGCAGTATTTT,CASSLTSGGADTQYF
TRBV12-3/TRBV12-4,NA,NA,TRBJ2-4,TGTGCCAGCAGCCCGGGAATGGCTGTAATAGCCAAAAACATTCAGTACTTC,CASSPGMAVIAKNIQYF
TRBV4-2,few,NA,TRBJ2-7,TGTGCCAGCAGCCAAGAGGTCCCCCTACACTACGAGCAGTACTTC,CASSQEVPLHYEQYF
TRBV7-9,few,NA,TRBJ1-5,TGTGCCAGCAGCAGAATTAGCAATCAGCCCCAGCATTTT,CASSRISNQPQHF
TRBV4-3,few,TRBD2,TRBJ2-1,TGCGCCAGCAGCCCCAAGTGGGGACTAGCGGGATTTGGGAATGAGCAGTTCTTC,CASSPKWGLAGFGNEQFF
TRBV20-1,few,TRBD2,TRBJ2-7,TGCAGTGCTAGAGAGGTAGCGGGAATCTACGAGCAGTACTTC,CSAREVAGIYEQYF
TRBV6-2/TRBV6-3,NA,NA,TRBJ2-2,TGTGCCAGCACTTTGGCGAACACCGGGGAGCTGTTTTTT,CASTLANTGELFF
TRBV27,NA,TRBD2,TRBJ2-3,TGTGCCAGCAGGGTCGGGACTAGCGGGGGACCCACAGATACGCAGTATTTT,CASRVGTSGGPTDTQYF
TRBV4-2,NA,NA,TRBJ1-1,TGTGCCAGCAGCCAAGATTTAATCCGGGGGGCCCCTGAAGCTTTCTTT,CASSQDLIRGAPEAFF
TRBV11-2,NA,NA,TRBJ1-2,TGTGCCAGCAGCTTCGGGGGGATCGGTGGCTACACCTTC,CASSFGGIGGYTF
TRBV5-6,few,NA,TRBJ1-5,TGTGCCAGCAGCTTGGCCGCCGCGGGTCAGCCCCAGCATTTT,CASSLAAAGQPQHF
TRBV29-1,few,NA,TRBJ1-1,TGCAGCGTTAGGTCCTGGAACACTGAAGCTTTCTTT,CSVRSWNTEAFF
TRBV12-3/TRBV12-4,NA,NA,TRBJ1-4,TGTGCCAGCAGTCCCCAGACAGCAACTAATGAAAAACTGTTTTTT,CASSPQTATNEKLFF
TRBV7-2,few,TRBD1,TRBJ2-7,TGTGCCAGCAGCTTTGCGCCGGGACAGGCGGACTACGAGCAGTACTTC,CASSFAPGQADYEQYF
TRBV20-1,NA,NA,TRBJ1-2,TGCAGTGCCCCGGGGAGGAACTATGGCTACACCTTC,CSAPGRNYGYTF
TRBV12-3/TRBV12-4,few,NA,TRBJ1-5,TGTGCCAGCAGTTCTCCCTATCAGCCCCAGCATTTT,CASSSPYQPQHF
TRBV7-9,few,NA,TRBJ2-7,TGTGCCAGCAGCTTGAACAGGGCAGGAGAGCAGTACTTC,CASSLNRAGEQYF
TRBV7-3,NA,NA,TRBJ2-1,TGTGCCAGCAGCTTAATCGGCTACTCCTACAATGAGCAGTTCTTC,CASSLIGYSYNEQFF
TRBV7-2,NA,TRBD1,TRBJ1-6,TGTGCCAGCAGCTCTAACAGGGGGCTCTCCTATAATTCACCCCTCCACTTT,CASSSNRGLSYNSPLHF
TRBV6-2/TRBV6-3,many,TRBD2,TRBJ2-7,TGTGCCAGCAGTACAGGACTAGCGGTCTACGAGCAGTACTTC,CASSTGLAVYEQYF
TRBV12-3/TRBV12-4,NA,TRBD2,TRBJ2-1,TGTGCGAGCAGTTTAAATGGACTAGCGGACCGATTGAATGAGCAGTTCTTC,CASSLNGLADRLNEQFF
TRBV7-8,NA,TRBD2,TRBJ2-1,TGTGCCAGCAGCCCCGGGACTAGCGGGGGGGGTGAGCAGTTCTTC,CASSPGTSGGGEQFF
TRBV28,few,NA,TRBJ1-1,TGTGCCAGCGGCGAACTGTTAAACACTGAAGCTTTCTTT,CASGELLNTEAFF
TRBV7-2,NA,TRBD2,TRBJ2-3,TGTGCCAGCAGCCAGCCGGCGGGGGGACGAGATACGCAGTATTTT,CASSQPAGGRDTQYF
TRBV20-1,many,TRBD1,TRBJ1-2,TGCAGTGCTAGGCGGGACAGGCTTGGCGGGGGCTACACCTTC,CSARRDRLGGGYTF
TRBV7-9,few,TRBD1,TRBJ1-2,TGTGCCAGCAGTTACCCCGGGACAGACTATGGCTACACCTTC,CASSYPGTDYGYTF
TRBV5-1,NA,NA,TRBJ1-5,TGCGCCAGCAGCCACCATTTAGTTCGGAGGCCTAATCAGCCCCAGCATTTT,CASSHHLVRRPNQPQHF
TRBV4-3,many,NA,TRBJ2-3,TGCGCCAGCAGCTCGGGACGGGAGCCAGATACGCAGTATTTT,CASSSGREPDTQYF